This T cell receptor beta chain came from a study of cytomegalovirus exposure and HLA in healthy donors. Study information: About 80 million unique TCRs, all from HLA-typed donors, were included in an early release of the data.

For this clone: What it recognizes is unknown.

The CDR3 is 14 residues long. CDR1 SGHRS and CDR2 YFSETQ come from the germline V gene. The V gene lost 8 bases and the J gene lost 3 bases, with 17 bases spanning the gap. Study conclusions and caveats: For cytomegalovirus status, the classifier reportedly gave diagnoses with high specificity and sensitivity. Specificity for CMV antigens was confirmed in vitro for a few of the CMV-associated chains.

In the PCR, 60 Vbeta and 13 Jbeta primers were used. Clones were read by immunoSEQ multiplex PCR, and TCRdb kept only the in-frame ones, dropping some. This sample carries approximately 130,000 clones, approximately 80% of them seen once, and the ten largest clones take 2.7%. Whereas donors were nominally healthy upon sampling, unrecorded immune exposures were probable. The chain is built from TRBV5-1 and TRBJ1-1; a possible D gene is TRBD1 (6 bases). The receptor comes from a boy between 2 and 15 years old in good health and CMV-seronegative. The sequenced material came from PBMCs. CDR3 amino acids: CASKTPGEYTEAFF. The CDR3 region has the DNA TGCGCCAGTAAAACCCCAGGGGAGTACACTGAAGCTTTCTTT.